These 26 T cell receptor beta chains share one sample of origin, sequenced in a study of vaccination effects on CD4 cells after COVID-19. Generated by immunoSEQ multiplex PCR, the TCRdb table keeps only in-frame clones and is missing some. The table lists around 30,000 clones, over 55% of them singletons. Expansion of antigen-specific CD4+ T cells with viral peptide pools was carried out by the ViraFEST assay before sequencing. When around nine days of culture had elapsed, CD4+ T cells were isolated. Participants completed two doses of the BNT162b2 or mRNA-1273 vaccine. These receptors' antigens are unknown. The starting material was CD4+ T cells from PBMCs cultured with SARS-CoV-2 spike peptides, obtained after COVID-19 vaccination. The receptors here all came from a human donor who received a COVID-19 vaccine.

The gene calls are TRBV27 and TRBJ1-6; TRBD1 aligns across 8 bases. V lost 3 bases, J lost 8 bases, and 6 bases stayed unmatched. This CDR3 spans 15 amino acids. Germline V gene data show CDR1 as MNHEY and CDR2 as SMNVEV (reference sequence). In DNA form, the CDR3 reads TGTGCCAGCAGTTTGGCAGGGGGCATCTATTCACCCCTCCACTTT. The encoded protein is CASSLAGGIYSPLHF.

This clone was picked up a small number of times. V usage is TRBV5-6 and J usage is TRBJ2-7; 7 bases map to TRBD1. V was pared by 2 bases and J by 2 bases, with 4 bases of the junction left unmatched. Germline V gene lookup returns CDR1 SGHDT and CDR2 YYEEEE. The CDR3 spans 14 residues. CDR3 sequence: CASSFWDRPYEQYF. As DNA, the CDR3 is TGTGCCAGCAGCTTCTGGGACAGACCCTACGAGCAGTACTTC.

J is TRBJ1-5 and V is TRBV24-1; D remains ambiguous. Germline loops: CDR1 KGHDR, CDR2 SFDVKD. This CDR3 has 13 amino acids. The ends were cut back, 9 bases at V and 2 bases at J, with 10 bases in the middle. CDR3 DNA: TGTGCCACCCGGGGAAGTGGCAATCAGCCCCAGCATTTT. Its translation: CATRGSGNQPQHF.

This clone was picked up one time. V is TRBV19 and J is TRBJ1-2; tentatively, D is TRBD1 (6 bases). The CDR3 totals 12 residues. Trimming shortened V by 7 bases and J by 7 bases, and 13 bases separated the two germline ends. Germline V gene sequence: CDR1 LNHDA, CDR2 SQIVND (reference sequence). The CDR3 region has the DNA TGTGCCAGTACCCGACAGGTTGGTGGCTACACCTTC. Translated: CASTRQVGGYTF.

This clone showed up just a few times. This CDR3 is CASSLERGLLSEAFF. The CDR3, as DNA: TGTGCCAGCAGCTTGGAGCGGGGGCTGCTCTCTGAAGCTTTCTTT. The J gene is TRBJ1-1, the V gene TRBV5-4; tentatively, D is TRBD1 (6 bases). Germline CDR1 SGHNT, CDR2 YYREEE (reference sequence). The V end lost 0 bases, the J end lost 6 bases, and 15 bases lay between the germline ends. The CDR3 contains 15 residues.

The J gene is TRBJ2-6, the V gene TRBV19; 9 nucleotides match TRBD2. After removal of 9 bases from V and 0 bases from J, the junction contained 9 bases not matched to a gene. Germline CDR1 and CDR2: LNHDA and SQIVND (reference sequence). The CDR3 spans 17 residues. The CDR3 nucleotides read TGTGCCAGCCATGTTTTTAGCGGGAGCTCTGGGGCCAACGTCCTGACTTTC. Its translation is CASHVFSGSSGANVLTF.

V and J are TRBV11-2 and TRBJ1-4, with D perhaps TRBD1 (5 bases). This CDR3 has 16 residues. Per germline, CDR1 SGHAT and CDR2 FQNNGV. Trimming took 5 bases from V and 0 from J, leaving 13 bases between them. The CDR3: CASSLRQTSTNEKLFF. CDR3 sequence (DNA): TGTGCCAGCAGCCTTAGACAGACCTCAACTAATGAAAAACTGTTTTTT.

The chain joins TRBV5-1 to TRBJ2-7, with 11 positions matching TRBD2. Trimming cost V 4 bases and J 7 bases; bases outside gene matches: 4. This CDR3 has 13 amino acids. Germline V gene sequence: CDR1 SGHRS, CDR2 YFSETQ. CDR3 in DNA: TGCGCCAGCAGCGTAGCGGGAGGGCGTGAGCAGTACTTC. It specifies CASSVAGGREQYF.

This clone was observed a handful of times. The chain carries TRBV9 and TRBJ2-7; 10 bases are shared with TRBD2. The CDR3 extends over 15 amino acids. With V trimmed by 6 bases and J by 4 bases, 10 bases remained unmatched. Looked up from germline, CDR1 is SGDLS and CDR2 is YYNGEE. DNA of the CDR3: TGTGCCAGCACGCGGGCTAGCGGGAGTTATTACGAGCAGTACTTC. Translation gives CASTRASGSYYEQYF.

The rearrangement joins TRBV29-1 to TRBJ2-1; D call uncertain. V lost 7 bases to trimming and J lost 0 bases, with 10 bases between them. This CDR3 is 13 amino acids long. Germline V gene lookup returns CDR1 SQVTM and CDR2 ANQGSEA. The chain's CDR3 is CSANPNSYNEQFF. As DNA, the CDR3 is TGCAGCGCCAACCCAAACTCCTACAATGAGCAGTTCTTC.

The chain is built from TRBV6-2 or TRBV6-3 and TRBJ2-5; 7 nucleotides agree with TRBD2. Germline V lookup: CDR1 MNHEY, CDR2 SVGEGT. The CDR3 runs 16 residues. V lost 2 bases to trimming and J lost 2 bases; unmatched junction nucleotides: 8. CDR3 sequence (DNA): TGTGCCAGCAGTTACGGTCGGGGGGTCCCTCAAGAGACCCAGTACTTC. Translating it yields CASSYGRGVPQETQYF.

The CDR3 DNA reads TGTGCCAGCAGTTTTTATAATTCACCCCTCCACTTT. Protein: CASSFYNSPLHF. This chain links TRBV27 with TRBJ1-6; D gene unclear. Trimming removed 3 bases at V and 4 bases at J, with 1 base between. Germline CDR1 MNHEY, CDR2 SMNVEV (reference sequence). This CDR3 comprises 12 residues.

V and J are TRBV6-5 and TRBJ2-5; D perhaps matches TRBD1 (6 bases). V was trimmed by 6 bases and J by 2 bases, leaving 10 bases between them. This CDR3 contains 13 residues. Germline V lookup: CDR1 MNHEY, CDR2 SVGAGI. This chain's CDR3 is CASSRQAQETQYF. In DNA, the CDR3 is TGTGCCAGCAGCCGACAGGCACAAGAGACCCAGTACTTC.

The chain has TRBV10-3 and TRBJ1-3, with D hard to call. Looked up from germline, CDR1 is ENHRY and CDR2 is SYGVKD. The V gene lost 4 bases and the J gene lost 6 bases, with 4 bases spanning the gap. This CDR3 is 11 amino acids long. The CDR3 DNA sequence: TGTGCCATCAGTGCGGAAAACACCATATATTTT. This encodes CAISAENTIYF.

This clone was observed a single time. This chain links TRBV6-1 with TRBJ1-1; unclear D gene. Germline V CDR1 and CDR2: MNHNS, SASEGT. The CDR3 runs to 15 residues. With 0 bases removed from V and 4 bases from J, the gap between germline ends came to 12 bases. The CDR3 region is CASSEAWQGSTEAFF. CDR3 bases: TGTGCCAGCAGTGAAGCTTGGCAAGGGAGCACTGAAGCTTTCTTT.

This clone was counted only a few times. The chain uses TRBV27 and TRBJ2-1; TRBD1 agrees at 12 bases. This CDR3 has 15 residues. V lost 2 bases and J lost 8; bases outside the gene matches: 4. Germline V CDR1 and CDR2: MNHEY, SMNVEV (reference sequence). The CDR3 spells CASSLPGQGAHEQFF. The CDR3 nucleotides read TGTGCCAGCAGTTTACCGGGACAGGGGGCACATGAGCAGTTCTTC.

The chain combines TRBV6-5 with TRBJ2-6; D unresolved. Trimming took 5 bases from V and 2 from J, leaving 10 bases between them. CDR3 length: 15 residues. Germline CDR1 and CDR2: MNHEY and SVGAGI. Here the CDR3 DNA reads TGTGCCAGCAGTAAATCTGAGGCTGGGGCCAACGTCCTGACTTTC. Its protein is CASSKSEAGANVLTF.

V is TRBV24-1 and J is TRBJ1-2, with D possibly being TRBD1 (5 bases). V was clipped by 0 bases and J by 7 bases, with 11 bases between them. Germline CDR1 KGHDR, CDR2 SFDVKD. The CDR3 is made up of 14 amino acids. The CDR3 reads CATSDLFGASGYTF. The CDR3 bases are TGTGCCACCAGTGATTTGTTCGGGGCCAGTGGCTACACCTTC.

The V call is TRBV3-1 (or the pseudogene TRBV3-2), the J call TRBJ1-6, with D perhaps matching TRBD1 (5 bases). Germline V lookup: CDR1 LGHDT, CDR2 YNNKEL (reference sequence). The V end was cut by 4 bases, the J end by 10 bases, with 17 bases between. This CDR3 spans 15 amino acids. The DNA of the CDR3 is TGTGCCAGCAGCCGGGCCGGGACTATCGCCTCACCCCTCCACTTT. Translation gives CASSRAGTIASPLHF.

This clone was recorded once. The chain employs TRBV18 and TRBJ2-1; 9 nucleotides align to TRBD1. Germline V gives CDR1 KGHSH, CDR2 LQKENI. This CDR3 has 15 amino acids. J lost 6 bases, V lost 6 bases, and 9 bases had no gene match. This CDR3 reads CASSSMQGQGNEQFF. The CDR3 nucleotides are TGTGCCAGCTCGTCAATGCAGGGACAGGGCAATGAGCAGTTCTTC.

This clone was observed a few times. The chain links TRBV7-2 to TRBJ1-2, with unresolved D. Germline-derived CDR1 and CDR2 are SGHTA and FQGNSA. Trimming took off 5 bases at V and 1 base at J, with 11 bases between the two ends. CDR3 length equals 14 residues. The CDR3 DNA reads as TGTGCCAGCAGCCTACAGCAGGATAACTATGGCTACACCTTC. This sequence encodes CASSLQQDNYGYTF. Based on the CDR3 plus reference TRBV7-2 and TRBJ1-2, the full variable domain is GAGVSQSPSNKVTEKGKDVELRCDPISGHTALYWYRQSLGQGLEFLIYFQGNSAPDKSGLPSDRFSAERTGGSVSTLTIQRTQQEDSAVYLCASSLQQDNYGYTFGSGTRLTVV.

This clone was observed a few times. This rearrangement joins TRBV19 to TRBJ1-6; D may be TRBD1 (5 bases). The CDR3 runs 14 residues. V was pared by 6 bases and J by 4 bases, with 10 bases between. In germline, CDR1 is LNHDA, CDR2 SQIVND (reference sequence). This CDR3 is CASSLDRYNSPLHF. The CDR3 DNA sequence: TGTGCCAGTAGCCTCGACAGATATAATTCACCCCTCCACTTT.

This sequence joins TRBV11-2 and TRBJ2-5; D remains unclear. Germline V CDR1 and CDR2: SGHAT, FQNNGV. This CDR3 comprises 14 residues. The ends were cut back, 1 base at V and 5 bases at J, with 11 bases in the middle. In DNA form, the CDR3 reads TGTGCCAGCAGCTTAGCCCGTCGCGCGGAGACCCAGTACTTC. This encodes CASSLARRAETQYF.

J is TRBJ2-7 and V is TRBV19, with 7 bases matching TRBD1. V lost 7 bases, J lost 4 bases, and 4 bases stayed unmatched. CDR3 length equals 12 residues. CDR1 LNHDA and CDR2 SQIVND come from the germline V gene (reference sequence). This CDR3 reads CASMGQLYEQYF. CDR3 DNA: TGTGCCAGTATGGGACAGCTATACGAGCAGTACTTC.

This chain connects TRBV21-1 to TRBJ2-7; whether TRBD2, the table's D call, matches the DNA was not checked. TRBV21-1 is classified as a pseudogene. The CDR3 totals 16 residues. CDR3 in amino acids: CASRNRGSDPLLEQYF. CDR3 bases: TGTGCCAGCAGGAACAGAGGGAGCGACCCCCTCCTCGAGCAGTACTTC.

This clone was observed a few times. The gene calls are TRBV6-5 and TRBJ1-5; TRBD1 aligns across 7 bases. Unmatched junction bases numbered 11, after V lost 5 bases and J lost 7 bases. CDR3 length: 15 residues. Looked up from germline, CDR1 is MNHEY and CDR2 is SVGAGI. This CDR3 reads CASSLQTGTGQPQHF. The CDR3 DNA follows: TGTGCCAGCAGTCTTCAGACAGGGACCGGGCAGCCCCAGCATTTT.